The clone carrying this T cell receptor beta chain has a count of ten or more. Ahead of thyroid surgery, no patient had received treatment of any kind. The record originates from a study of metastatic and nonmetastatic thyroid tumors. TCRdb reprocessed the PCR reads via MiXCR. Among about 25,000 clones listed, roughly 19% were seen once. Germline values: CDR1 DFQATT, CDR2 SNEGSKA (reference sequence). This CDR3 contains 14 residues. V lost 5 bases to trimming and J lost 0 bases, with 11 bases between them. The V call is TRBV20-1, the J call TRBJ2-1, with a tentative D call TRBD2 (6 bases). This receptor was taken from a male donor with papillary thyroid cancer or a benign thyroid nodule (not recorded which). Some clones in this sample may be carry-over from other donors' samples. Sequencing was performed on blood. This CDR3 is CSARSGSSYNEQFF. The CDR3 DNA is TGCAGTGCTCGTAGCGGAAGCTCCTACAATGAGCAGTTCTTC.